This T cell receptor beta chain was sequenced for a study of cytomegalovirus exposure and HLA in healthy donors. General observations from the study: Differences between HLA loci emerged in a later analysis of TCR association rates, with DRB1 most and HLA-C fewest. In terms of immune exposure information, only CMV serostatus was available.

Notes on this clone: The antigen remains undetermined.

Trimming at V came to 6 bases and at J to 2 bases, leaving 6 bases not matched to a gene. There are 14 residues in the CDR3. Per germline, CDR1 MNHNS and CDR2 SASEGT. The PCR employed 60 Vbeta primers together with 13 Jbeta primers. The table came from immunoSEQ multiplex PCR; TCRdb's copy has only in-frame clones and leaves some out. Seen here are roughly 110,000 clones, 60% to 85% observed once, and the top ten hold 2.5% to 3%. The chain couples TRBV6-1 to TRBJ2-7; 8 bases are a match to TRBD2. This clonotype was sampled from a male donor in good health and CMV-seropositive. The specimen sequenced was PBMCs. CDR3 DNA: TGTGCCAGCAGCGCTACTAGCGGAACCTACGAGCAGTACTTC. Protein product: CASSATSGTYEQYF.